These 9 T cell receptor beta chains were sequenced from one sample in a study of shared clonotypes between healthy human individuals. Assay: immunoSEQ multiplex PCR; the TCRdb copy retains only in-frame clones and omits some. The sample comprises around 1.1 million clones, about 80% of which are singletons, and under 0.8% rests with the top ten. The sequenced sample was memory CD4+ T cells from PBMCs. Subset indicated: CD45RA-negative fraction. These TCRs come from a man aged 18 to 30 in good health. Some clones in this sample may be carry-over from other donors' samples.

The chain links TRBV30 to TRBJ1-1, with D unresolved. CDR3 size: 14 residues. Deletions cut 0 bases from V and 2 bases from J, with 10 bases between. Per germline, CDR1 GTSNPN and CDR2 SVGIG (reference sequence). CDR3 residues: CAWSVAYLNTEAFF. In DNA form, the CDR3 reads TGTGCCTGGAGTGTAGCATACCTAAACACTGAAGCTTTCTTT.

The genes are TRBV9 and TRBJ1-5; D possibly corresponds to TRBD1 (6 bases). There are 16 residues in the CDR3. Deletions cut 0 bases from V and 0 bases from J, with 10 bases between. The germline V gene encodes CDR1 SGDLS and CDR2 YYNGEE. The CDR3 loop reads CASSVAGTISNQPQHF. The CDR3 nucleotides read TGTGCCAGCAGCGTAGCCGGGACAATTAGCAATCAGCCCCAGCATTTT.

V gene TRBV18 combines with J gene TRBJ2-7; 7 positions match TRBD1. CDR3 length: 14 amino acids. The germline CDR1 and CDR2 sequences are KGHSH and LQKENI. V lost 5 bases and J lost 2; bases outside the gene matches: 6. CDR3 protein: CASSNGQATYEQYF. CDR3 coding DNA: TGTGCCAGCTCAAACGGACAGGCGACCTACGAGCAGTACTTC.

The rearrangement uses TRBV19 and TRBJ2-2; D is perhaps TRBD2 (5 bases). This CDR3 spans 15 amino acids. CDR1 is LNHDA and CDR2 is SQIVND in the germline V gene (reference sequence). With 4 bases removed from V and 7 bases from J, the gap between germline ends came to 16 bases. CDR3 loop: CASSTRTLASGELFF. CDR3 DNA: TGTGCCAGTAGTACCCGGACTCTCGCTAGCGGGGAGCTGTTTTTT.

This chain connects TRBV28 to TRBJ2-5, with TRBD1 matching 9 bases. The CDR3 has 18 amino acids. Germline CDR1 reads MDHEN; CDR2 reads SYDVKM. J lost 6 bases, V lost 5 bases, and 19 bases had no gene match. The CDR3 region is CASSPLNPRDRVSKTQYF. The CDR3 DNA reads as TGTGCCAGCAGTCCATTAAACCCAAGGGACAGGGTATCAAAGACCCAGTACTTC.

The chain employs TRBV7-8 and TRBJ1-4, with 8 positions matching TRBD1. Germline lookup yields CDR1 SGHVS and CDR2 FQNEAQ. V shed 5 bases, J shed 4 bases, and the junction held 12 bases outside the gene matches. The CDR3 totals 17 residues. The CDR3 is CASSAGQGARGNEKLFF. The DNA for the CDR3 is TGTGCCAGCAGCGCAGGGCAGGGGGCGCGGGGTAATGAAAAACTGTTTTTT.

The V and J genes are TRBV19 and TRBJ2-6; TRBD2 aligns across 7 bases. In germline, CDR1 is LNHDA, CDR2 SQIVND (reference sequence). CDR3 length equals 16 residues. V trimming: 7 bases; J trimming: 0 bases; junction bases outside the gene matches: 6. The CDR3 nucleotides are TGTGCCAGTACGGCGGGAGACGCCTCTGGGGCCAACGTCCTGACTTTC. It yields the protein CASTAGDASGANVLTF.

V and J are TRBV4-1 and TRBJ2-7, with TRBD1 identical over 10 bases. The V and J ends lost 1 base and 5 bases, in that order; junction bases with no gene match: 11. The CDR3 loop spans 17 amino acids. CDR1 is MGHRA, CDR2 YSYEKL, per germline. CDR3 amino acids: CASSQGPLRQGANEQYF. For the CDR3, the DNA is TGCGCCAGCAGCCAAGGGCCTCTCAGACAGGGGGCCAACGAGCAGTACTTC.

This chain links TRBV4-1 with TRBJ2-7; TRBD2 matches at 9 bases. Trimming removed 11 bases from V and 5 bases from J; junction bases left unmatched: 13. CDR1 is MGHRA and CDR2 is YSYEKL in the germline V gene. The CDR3 totals 14 residues. DNA of the CDR3: TGCGCCGCCTTCTGGGAGCGGGAGGCCCACGAGCAGTACTTC. The encoded protein is CAAFWEREAHEQYF.